Listed below are T cell receptor beta chains from one sample, sequenced in a study of identical twins. Via MiXCR, TCRdb re-called the 5' RACE reads, giving one row per CDR3 protein. The repertoire includes approximately 620,000 distinct CDR3 sequences, roughly 8% of them detected once, and about 0.98% sits in the top ten. The same sample was also used in a study of yellow fever vaccine responses in identical twins.

Source material: PBMCs. The receptor set was obtained from a woman aged 18-29 years in good health. CDR3s include the opening cysteine and the closing phenylalanine or tryptophan. A D gene is named only where the DNA matches it firmly. Rows give clone size only sometimes, using once, few, many, or a class for an expanded clone.

abundance: few; d_gene: .; v_gene: TRBV12-3/TRBV12-4; j_gene: TRBJ2-3; CDR3nt: TGTGCCAGCAGCCTTACAGGCGTTCTTAGCACAGATACGCAGTATTTT; CDR3aa: CASSLTGVLSTDTQYF
abundance: .; d_gene: .; v_gene: TRBV5-1; j_gene: TRBJ2-1; CDR3nt: TGCGCCAGCAGCTTTAAAGCCCAGGGGACCTCTCTCAATGAGCAGTTCTTC; CDR3aa: CASSFKAQGTSLNEQFF
abundance: few; d_gene: .; v_gene: TRBV5-1; j_gene: TRBJ2-1; CDR3nt: TGCGCCAGCAGCTTGGCACTTACAACCTACAATGAGCAGTTCTTC; CDR3aa: CASSLALTTYNEQFF
abundance: .; d_gene: TRBD2; v_gene: TRBV7-6; j_gene: TRBJ2-7; CDR3nt: TGTGCCAGCAGCTTAGATCCAGCGGGGGGCTCCTACGAGCAGTACTTC; CDR3aa: CASSLDPAGGSYEQYF
abundance: few; d_gene: .; v_gene: TRBV27; j_gene: TRBJ1-6; CDR3nt: TGTGCCAGCAGTCCACGGGTCGGGGAGTCACCCCTCCACTTT; CDR3aa: CASSPRVGESPLHF
abundance: .; d_gene: .; v_gene: TRBV20-1; j_gene: TRBJ1-5; CDR3nt: TGCAGTGCTCCTGAATTGAGGGGGAGCAATCAGCCCCAGCATTTT; CDR3aa: CSAPELRGSNQPQHF
abundance: .; d_gene: .; v_gene: TRBV4-2; j_gene: TRBJ2-7; CDR3nt: TGTGCCAGCAGCCAAGATCCAGCGACCTACGAGCAGTACTTC; CDR3aa: CASSQDPATYEQYF
abundance: few; d_gene: .; v_gene: TRBV12-3/TRBV12-4; j_gene: TRBJ2-2; CDR3nt: TGTGCCAGCAGTTTAGGGCATAACACCGGGGAGCTGTTTTTT; CDR3aa: CASSLGHNTGELFF
abundance: few; d_gene: TRBD1; v_gene: TRBV11-1; j_gene: TRBJ2-6; CDR3nt: TGTGCCAGCAGCTCCGAACCGGGACAGGTTAGCTCTGGGGCCAACGTCCTGACTTTC; CDR3aa: CASSSEPGQVSSGANVLTF
abundance: many; d_gene: TRBD2; v_gene: TRBV5-1; j_gene: TRBJ2-2; CDR3nt: TGCGCCAGCAGCTTGAAATCTAGCGGGGCCCACACCGGGGAGCTGTTTTTT; CDR3aa: CASSLKSSGAHTGELFF